The rows below give T cell receptor beta chains drawn from one sample of a study of cytomegalovirus exposure and HLA in healthy donors. Repertoires were generated with immunoSEQ multiplex PCR, while TCRdb's copy carries only in-frame clones and drops some. The sample has roughly 55,000 clones, 65% to 80% seen once. Sequencing was carried out using PBMCs. All receptors come from a man aged 35-49 years in good health and CMV-seropositive. CDR3s include the opening cysteine and the closing phenylalanine or tryptophan. D genes are given only for firm matches. Clone size is stated in some rows and not others, as once, few, many or a class when expanded.

j_call clone_size d_call v_call cdr3_nt cdr3_aa
TRBJ2-7 few . TRBV9 TGTGCCAGCAGCGTAGGTCCTAGCCCGAGCGAGCAGTACTTC CASSVGPSPSEQYF
TRBJ2-3 . TRBD2 TRBV5-1 TGCGCCAGCATCGGTGGCGGGGGGGTCGGCACAGATACGCAGTATTTT CASIGGGGVGTDTQYF
TRBJ1-1 few . TRBV6-6 TGTGCCAGCAGTACTCTTGCTGAAGCTTTCTTT CASSTLAEAFF
TRBJ2-7 once TRBD2 TRBV5-1 TGCGCCAGCAGCTTGGAACTAGCGGGGGCCAACGAGCAGTACTTC CASSLELAGANEQYF
TRBJ1-3 . . TRBV5-6 TGTGCCAGCAGCTTTCAGGGTTATACTTCTGGAAACACCATATATTTT CASSFQGYTSGNTIYF
TRBJ1-1 . . TRBV14 TGTGCCAGCAGCCACAGGGGCCGCGGGGGGAACACTGAAGCTTTCTTT CASSHRGRGGNTEAFF
TRBJ1-3 . . TRBV28 TGTGCCAGCAGCTCCGACACTTTAATGGGAAACACCATATATTTT CASSSDTLMGNTIYF
TRBJ2-4 . TRBD2 TRBV6-1 TGTGCCAGCAGTGAGCGGACTAGCGGGGGGGCCGGGGCCAAAAACATTCAGTACTTC CASSERTSGGAGAKNIQYF
TRBJ1-6 . . TRBV19 TGTGCCAGTGGGCAGGGTCCATCACCCCTCCACTTT CASGQGPSPLHF
TRBJ2-3 . TRBD2 TRBV5-1 TGCGCAACGCGGCGGGAGTCTAGCACAGATACGCAGTATTTT CATRRESSTDTQYF
TRBJ1-2 . TRBD1 TRBV10-2 TGCGCCAGCAGTGCGATCGGGACAGGGTATGGCTACACCTTC CASSAIGTGYGYTF
TRBJ1-5 . . TRBV2 TGTGCCAGCCAAGGAGTGATTAGCAATCAGCCCCAGCATTTT CASQGVISNQPQHF
TRBJ1-5 . TRBD1 TRBV19 TGTGCCAGTAGGAGTGGTGCCGCGACAGGGCAGCCCCAGCATTTT CASRSGAATGQPQHF
TRBJ1-1 . . TRBV6-1 TGTGCCAGCAGTGCCTCTTTGACGGGGTCCCATGAAGCTTTCTTT CASSASLTGSHEAFF
TRBJ2-7 few . TRBV30 TGTGCCGGACTGGGGGGCTCCTACGAGCAGTACTTC CAGLGGSYEQYF
TRBJ2-1 . TRBD2 TRBV7-6 TGTGCCAGCAGCCCGTATGCTAGCGGGGGGGCAGAGGGGTTCTTC CASSPYASGGAEGFF
TRBJ2-7 . TRBD1 TRBV27 TGTGCCAGCAAAGGACAGGGTGTCGTCCACGAGCAGTACTTC CASKGQGVVHEQYF
TRBJ1-5 . TRBD1 TRBV28 TGTGCCAGCAGAACAGGGGGCAATCAGCCCCAGCATTTT CASRTGGNQPQHF
TRBJ1-1 . TRBD1 TRBV19 TGTGCCAGTAGTACGGGACAGCCAACTGAAGCTTTCTTT CASSTGQPTEAFF
TRBJ2-1 . TRBD2 TRBV5-1 TGCGCCAGCAGTTACGGGGGCGGGGGGAACAATGAGCAGTTCTTC CASSYGGGGNNEQFF
TRBJ1-4 . . TRBV30 TGTGCCTGGAGCTACCTAAAGGAAAAACTGTTTTTT CAWSYLKEKLFF
TRBJ1-6 . TRBD1 TRBV5-6 TGTGCCAGCAGCTTGGAGACAGGGAGGATACATTCACCCCTCCACTTT CASSLETGRIHSPLHF
TRBJ2-7 few . TRBV5-1 TGCGCCAGCAGCCGGGACTCCAGGGAGCAGTACTTC CASSRDSREQYF
TRBJ2-7 few TRBD1 TRBV29-1 TGCAGCGTCCTGAGGGTGCAGGGGGCCGAGCAGTACTTC CSVLRVQGAEQYF
TRBJ1-6 few TRBD1 TRBV7-6 TGTGCCAGCAGCCCTGGGACAGGTCTCCATTCACCCCTCCACTTT CASSPGTGLHSPLHF
TRBJ1-2 few . TRBV6-1 TGTGCCAGCAGTGAAAACCTAGCTAACTATGGCTACACCTTC CASSENLANYGYTF
TRBJ2-7 . . TRBV28 TGTGCCAGCAGTTTTCAGGGCCACTCCTACGAGCAGTACTTC CASSFQGHSYEQYF
TRBJ2-7 few . TRBV5-3 TGTGCCAGAAGCTTGGACCGGTACGAGCAGTACTTC CARSLDRYEQYF
TRBJ2-5 . . TRBV5-1 TGCGCCAGCAGCCAATTGAAGCCAGGGGAGACCCAGTACTTC CASSQLKPGETQYF
TRBJ1-2 . . TRBV5-4 TGTGCCAGCAGCTTGGCAGGGTTAGATGGCTACACCTTC CASSLAGLDGYTF
TRBJ2-1 once TRBD2 TRBV6-6 TGTGCCAGCACCTTGGGACTAGCGGGGTCCCACAATGAGCAGTTCTTC CASTLGLAGSHNEQFF
TRBJ1-2 . . TRBV30 TGTGCCTGGAGTAAACGGGTTGGTGTGAGTGGCTACACCTTC CAWSKRVGVSGYTF
TRBJ2-5 . TRBD2 TRBV5-1 TGCGCCAGCAGCCCGGCGGTAGCGGGGGGGCCGGAGACCCAGTACTTC CASSPAVAGGPETQYF
TRBJ1-1 . . TRBV10-1 TGCGCCAGCCGACAGGCCGAGGGCACTGAAGCTTTCTTT CASRQAEGTEAFF
TRBJ2-1 . TRBD2 TRBV7-3 TGTGCCAGCAGCTCATATGGAGCGGGGAATGAGCAGTTCTTC CASSSYGAGNEQFF
TRBJ1-6 once . TRBV2 TGTGCCAGCAGTGTGGAGCGAAGGAATTCACCCCTCCACTTT CASSVERRNSPLHF
TRBJ2-7 . . TRBV7-8 TGTGCCAGCAGCCCGGGGAAATACTTC CASSPGKYF
TRBJ2-1 . . TRBV7-9 TGTGCCAGCTTAGGGGCGCGGTACAATGAGCAGTTCTTC CASLGARYNEQFF
TRBJ2-5 . TRBD1 TRBV7-2 TGTGCCAGCAGCTCCTGGACAGGGGGGGAGACCCAGTACTTC CASSSWTGGETQYF
TRBJ1-1 . . TRBV7-2 TGTGCCAGCAGCTTACCCTCGGACAGCTACACTGAAGCTTTCTTT CASSLPSDSYTEAFF
TRBJ2-7 . TRBD2 TRBV6-1 TGTGCCAGCAGTGAAGACCTTTTATTTCTAGCGGGGGGAATATACGAGCAGTACTTC CASSEDLLFLAGGIYEQYF
TRBJ1-1 . . TRBV30 TGTGCCTGGAGTGAAGGGACTTGGGGCACTGAAGCTTTCTTT CAWSEGTWGTEAFF